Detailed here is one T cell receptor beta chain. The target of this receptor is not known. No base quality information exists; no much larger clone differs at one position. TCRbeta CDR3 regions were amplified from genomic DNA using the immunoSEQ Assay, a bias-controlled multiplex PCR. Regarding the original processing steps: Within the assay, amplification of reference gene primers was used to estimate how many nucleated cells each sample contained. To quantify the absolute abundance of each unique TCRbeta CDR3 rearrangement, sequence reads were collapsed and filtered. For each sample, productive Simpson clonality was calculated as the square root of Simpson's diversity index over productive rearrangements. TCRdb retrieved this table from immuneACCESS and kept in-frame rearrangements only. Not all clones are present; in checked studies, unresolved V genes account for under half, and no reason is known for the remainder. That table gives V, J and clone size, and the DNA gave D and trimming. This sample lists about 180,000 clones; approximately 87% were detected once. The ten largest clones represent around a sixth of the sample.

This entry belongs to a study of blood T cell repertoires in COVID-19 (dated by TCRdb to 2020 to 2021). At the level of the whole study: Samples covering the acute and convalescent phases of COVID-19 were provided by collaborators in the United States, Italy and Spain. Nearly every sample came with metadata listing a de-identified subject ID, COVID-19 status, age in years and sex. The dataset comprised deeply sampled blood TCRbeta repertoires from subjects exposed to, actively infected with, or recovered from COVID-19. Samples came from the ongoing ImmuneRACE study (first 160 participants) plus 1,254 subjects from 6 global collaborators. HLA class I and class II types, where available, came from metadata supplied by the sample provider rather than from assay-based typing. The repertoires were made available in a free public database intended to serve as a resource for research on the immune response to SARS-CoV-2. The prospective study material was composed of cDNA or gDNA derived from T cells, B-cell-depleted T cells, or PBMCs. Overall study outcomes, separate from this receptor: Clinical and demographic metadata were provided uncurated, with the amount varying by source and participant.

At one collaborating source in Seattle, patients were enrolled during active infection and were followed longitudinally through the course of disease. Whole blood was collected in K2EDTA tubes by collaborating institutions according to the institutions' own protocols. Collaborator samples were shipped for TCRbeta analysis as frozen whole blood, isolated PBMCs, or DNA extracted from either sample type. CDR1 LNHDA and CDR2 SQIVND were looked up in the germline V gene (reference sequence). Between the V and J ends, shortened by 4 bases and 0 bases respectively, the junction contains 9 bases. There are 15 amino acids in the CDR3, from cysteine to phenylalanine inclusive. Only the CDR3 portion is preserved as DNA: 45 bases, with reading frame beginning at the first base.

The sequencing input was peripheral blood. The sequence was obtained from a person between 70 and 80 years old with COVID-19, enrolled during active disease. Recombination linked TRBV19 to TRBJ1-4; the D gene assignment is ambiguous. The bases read TGTGCCAGTAGTACCTCCAGGTCAACTAATGAAAAACTGTTTTTT. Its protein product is CASSTSRSTNEKLFF.